Shown below are 10 T cell receptor beta chains from a single sample sequenced in a study of Graves' ophthalmopathy and Graves' hyperthyroidism (dated by TCRdb to about 2018). The reads were generated on an Illumina HiSeq 2000. For repertoire sequencing, the TCR beta CDR3 regions were amplified from RNA transcripts. The first round of RT-PCR was done with HTBI primers and the Qiagen OneStep RT-PCR kit, and was followed by a second round of multiplex PCR, then size selection and purification. The raw public data were reprocessed by TCRdb itself: fastp quality trimming at Q25, MiXCR clonotype calling, in-frame beta chains only. All rows with the same CDR3 protein become a single entry with the most common DNA and genes. The sample yields 200,000 to 250,000 distinct CDR3 sequences; roughly 21% were counted once. The ten largest clones add up to roughly 45% of the sample. Material: peripheral blood. The source is a woman aged 45-65 years with Graves' ophthalmopathy. Donor details come from another sample of the same person, matched by shared clones.

The chain has TRBV30 and TRBJ2-7, with D perhaps TRBD2 (6 bases). Germline loops: CDR1 GTSNPN, CDR2 SVGIG (reference sequence). V lost 2 bases and J lost 5, with 10 bases in between. This CDR3 is built from 12 residues. The CDR3 nucleotides read TGTGCCTGGAGTTTTCGGGAGCACGAGCAGTACTTC. This translates into CAWSFREHEQYF.

This clonotype has a count of ten or more. This chain connects TRBV15 to TRBJ2-5, with a weak D call TRBD1 (6 bases). V was shortened by 1 base and J by 5 bases, with 14 bases between the two germline ends. CDR1 is LNHNV, CDR2 YYDKDF, per germline (reference sequence). The length of the CDR3 is 15 residues. CDR3 bases: TGTGCCACCAGCAGAGGAGGCCAGGGGTCGGAGACCCAGTACTTC. Its protein product is CATSRGGQGSETQYF.

This clonotype has a count of ten or more. J is TRBJ2-7 and V is TRBV7-2; D might be TRBD1 (6 bases). Germline-derived CDR1 and CDR2 are SGHTA and FQGNSA. This CDR3 region has 15 residues. With 5 bases removed from V and 1 base from J, the gap between germline ends came to 15 bases. The CDR3 spells CASSQAGQGSYEQYF. The CDR3 bases are TGTGCCAGCAGCCAAGCAGGGCAGGGGTCCTACGAGCAGTACTTC. Combining the CDR3 with reference TRBV7-2 and TRBJ2-7 gives the whole variable domain GAGVSQSPSNKVTEKGKDVELRCDPISGHTALYWYRQSLGQGLEFLIYFQGNSAPDKSGLPSDRFSAERTGGSVSTLTIQRTQQEDSAVYLCASSQAGQGSYEQYFGPGTRLTVT.

This clonotype was seen many times. The rearrangement links TRBV19 to TRBJ2-7; 8 nucleotides line up with TRBD2. The germline V gene has CDR1 LNHDA and CDR2 SQIVND (reference sequence). V trimming: 6 bases; J trimming: 4 bases; junction bases outside the gene matches: 11. The CDR3 runs to 15 residues. The CDR3 is CASRSPSGSPYEQYF. DNA for the CDR3: TGTGCCAGTAGAAGTCCCAGCGGGAGTCCGTACGAGCAGTACTTC.

At least ten counts were recorded for this clonotype. The chain recombines TRBV28 with TRBJ1-5, with 7 positions matching TRBD1. The CDR3 length is 16 residues. The V gene's germline CDR1 is MDHEN and CDR2 SYDVKM. After removal of 8 bases from V and 6 bases from J, the junction contained 16 bases not matched to a gene. The CDR3 coding sequence is TGTGCCAGCGGTGAAGGGGGCGCGATTTGGCGTCAGCCCCAGCATTTT. This encodes CASGEGGAIWRQPQHF.

This clonotype was recorded at least ten times. The CDR3 DNA sequence: TGCGCCAGCAGCTCTGACCTGACGGGGGGCAGCGGGGAGCTGTTTTTT. Encoded protein: CASSSDLTGGSGELFF. The chain combines TRBV5-1 with TRBJ2-2; D possibly corresponds to TRBD2 (7 bases). V was shortened by 3 bases and J by 7 bases, with 19 bases between the two germline ends. The CDR3 totals 16 residues. The germline gives CDR1 SGHRS, CDR2 YFSETQ. The full variable domain, with the rest looked up from reference TRBV5-1 and TRBJ2-2, is KAGVTQTPRYLIKTRGQQVTLSCSPISGHRSVSWYQQTPGQGLQFLFEYFSETQRNKGNFPGRFSGRQFSNSRSEMNVSTLELGDSALYLCASSSDLTGGSGELFFGEGSRLTVL.

In its sample, this clonotype was seen many times. The V and J genes are TRBV12-3 or TRBV12-4 and TRBJ1-5, with D possibly being TRBD1 (5 bases). Trimming took off 4 bases at V and 2 bases at J, with 9 bases between the two ends. CDR3 length: 14 amino acids. CDR3 loop: CASSSGSGNQPQHF. In DNA, the CDR3 is TGTGCCAGCAGTTCAGGGTCGGGCAATCAGCCCCAGCATTTT.

In its sample, this clonotype was seen many times. This chain links TRBV12-3 or TRBV12-4 with TRBJ2-7; tentative D call: TRBD2 (6 bases). V lost 0 bases to trimming and J lost 8 bases, with 11 bases between them. This CDR3 has 13 amino acids. CDR3 in DNA: TGTGCCAGCAGTTTAGCGGAGGGAGGACAGCAGTACTTC. This translates into CASSLAEGGQQYF.

Only a few counts were recorded for this clonotype. The chain employs TRBV30 and TRBJ2-7; D remains ambiguous. V gave up 3 bases and J gave up 3 bases, with 6 bases separating them. Germline V lookup: CDR1 GTSNPN, CDR2 SVGIG (reference sequence). The CDR3 loop spans 11 amino acids. The CDR3 here is CAWSGDYEQYF. CDR3 coding DNA: TGTGCCTGGAGCGGAGACTACGAGCAGTACTTC.

The chain uses TRBV12-3 or TRBV12-4 and TRBJ1-2; TRBD1 matches 9 bases. J gave up 7 bases and V 7 bases, and 10 bases lay outside the gene matches. CDR3 length: 14 residues. DNA of the CDR3: TGTGCCAGCACCATGACAGGGGGTCGATTTGGCTACACCTTC. This gives the protein CASTMTGGRFGYTF.